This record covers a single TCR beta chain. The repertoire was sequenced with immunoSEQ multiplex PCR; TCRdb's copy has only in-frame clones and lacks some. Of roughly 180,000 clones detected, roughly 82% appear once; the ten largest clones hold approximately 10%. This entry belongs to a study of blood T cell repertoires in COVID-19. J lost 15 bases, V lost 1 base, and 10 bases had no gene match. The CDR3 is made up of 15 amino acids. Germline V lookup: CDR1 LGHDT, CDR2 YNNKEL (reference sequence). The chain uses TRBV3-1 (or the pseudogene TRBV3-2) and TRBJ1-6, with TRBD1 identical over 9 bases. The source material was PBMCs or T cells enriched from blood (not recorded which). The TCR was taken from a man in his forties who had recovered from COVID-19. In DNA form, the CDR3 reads TGTGCCAGCAGCCAAGGCATGACAGGGGGGTTTCTCCTCCACTTT. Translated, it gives CASSQGMTGGFLLHF.